Each of the 27 T cell receptor beta chains below was sequenced from the same sample in a study of blood T cells in healthy people across ages. A second PCR of about 7 to 12 cycles used a sample-barcoded 5' primer and a J-beta primer mix. One entry per CDR3 protein, called by TCRdb with MiXCR from the 5' RACE reads. The table shows around 1,000,000 distinct CDR3 sequences, with approximately 25% occurring only once. This sample was shared with a second study, whose subject was T cells of mothers and their children.

Specimen: blood. These receptors all stem from a girl aged 2-15 years in good health.

This clonotype occurred a few times. This rearrangement joins TRBV6-5 to TRBJ2-2; a possible D gene is TRBD1 (5 bases). Looked up from germline, CDR1 is MNHEY and CDR2 is SVGAGI. The CDR3 totals 13 residues. V was clipped by 11 bases and J by 4 bases, with 14 bases between them. CDR3 nucleotide sequence: TGTGCCGGGGCAGCCTTTCCCACCGGGGAGCTGTTTTTT. This encodes CAGAAFPTGELFF.

This sequence joins TRBV6-5 and TRBJ2-1; the match to TRBD1 covers 8 bases. This CDR3 region has 14 residues. Germline trimming cut 4 bases from V and 7 bases from J; bases unmatched to any gene: 6. Looked up from germline, CDR1 is MNHEY and CDR2 is SVGAGI. Here the CDR3 reads CASSFQGQVNEQFF. Written as DNA, the CDR3 is TGTGCCAGCAGTTTCCAGGGACAGGTAAATGAGCAGTTCTTC.

In its sample, this clonotype was seen a few times. The chain couples TRBV6-6 to TRBJ2-1; 9 nucleotides agree with TRBD1. Looked up from germline, CDR1 is MNHNY and CDR2 is SVGAGI (reference sequence). This CDR3 has 11 residues. The V and J ends lost 8 bases and 13 bases, in that order; junction bases with no gene match: 6. This CDR3 is CASHTGGYQFF. The CDR3 DNA follows: TGTGCCAGCCACACAGGGGGCTATCAGTTCTTC.

V and J are TRBV9 and TRBJ1-4, with TRBD1 identical over 12 bases. The CDR3 consists of 16 residues. The germline V gene has CDR1 SGDLS and CDR2 YYNGEE. The CDR3 reads CADPGTGGATNEKLFF. The CDR3 DNA reads TGTGCAGATCCCGGGACAGGGGGCGCGACGAATGAAAAACTGTTTTTT. The full variable domain, with the rest looked up from reference TRBV9 and TRBJ1-4, is DSGVTQTPKHLITATGQRVTLRCSPRSGDLSVYWYQQSLDQGLQFLIQYYNGEERAKGNILERFSAQQFPDLHSELNLSSLELGDSALYFCADPGTGGATNEKLFFGSGTQLSVL.

This sequence joins TRBV24-1 and TRBJ1-2; 7 nucleotides align to TRBD1. This CDR3 is 17 amino acids long. Trimming at V came to 5 bases and at J to 5 bases, leaving 16 bases not matched to a gene. Germline V gene data show CDR1 as KGHDR and CDR2 as SFDVKD. CDR3 DNA: TGTGCCACCAGTGCGTCTGTACCCAAGACAGGGAGTTATGGCTACACCTTC. Amino acids: CATSASVPKTGSYGYTF.

The chain carries TRBV5-1 and TRBJ2-1; D is unclear. The length of the CDR3 is 13 residues. CDR1 and CDR2 (germline): SGHRS, YFSETQ. V lost 2 bases, J lost 6 bases, and 9 bases lay in between. The CDR3 DNA reads as TGCGCCAGCAGCTTAGTTGTAGGCAATGAGCAGTTCTTC. It translates to CASSLVVGNEQFF.

This clonotype occurred a few times. As the CDR3 is not closed by the conserved phenylalanine or tryptophan, this likely results from a read error. The limits of the CDR3 on the DNA are not certain, so only TCRdb's listed CDR3 is given. The V gene is TRBV27, the J gene TRBJ2-1; the listed D gene, TRBD1, was not tested against the DNA. CDR1 and CDR2 from the germline V gene are MNHEY and SMNVEV (reference sequence). The CDR3 comprises 13 residues, both ends counted. CDR3 amino acids: CASSLDSYNEQLL.

This clonotype appeared a few times. At one of its ends the junction is not consistent with the germline gene, which may arise from a read error. The chain recombines TRBV11-2 with TRBJ2-1; tentatively, D is TRBD1 or TRBD2 (5 bases each). The germline CDR1 and CDR2 sequences are SGHAT and FQNNGV. The CDR3 loop spans 12 amino acids. The DNA of the CDR3 is TGTGCCGGCAGCTCCGACAGAGGGGAGCAGTTCTTC. As protein: CAGSSDRGEQFF.

The gene calls are TRBV24-1 and TRBJ2-5, with 8 bases that match TRBD2. Judging by the DNA end, TRBJ2-1 fits better; the J call may be wrong. The CDR3 covers 14 residues. Germline V CDR1 and CDR2: KGHDR, SFDVKD. For the CDR3, the DNA is TGTGCCACCAGTCTAGCAAGCGGGAGCGTCGAGCAGTTCTTC. Protein product: CATSLASGSVEQFF.

This clonotype was recorded a few times. The chain joins TRBV6-2 or TRBV6-3 to TRBJ2-5; D uncertain. V gave up 6 bases and J gave up 3 bases, with 8 bases separating them. Germline CDR1 MNHEY, CDR2 SVGEGT. The CDR3 runs to 12 residues. The CDR3 DNA is TGTGCCAGCAGAGGAAAGGAAGAGACCCAGTACTTC. This gives the protein CASRGKEETQYF.

The rearrangement joins TRBV2 to TRBJ2-3; D not resolved. CDR3 length equals 12 residues. Germline CDR1 SNHLY, CDR2 FYNNEI. V gave up 1 base and J gave up 4 bases, with 3 bases separating them. This chain's CDR3 is CASSEVADTQYF. In DNA form, the CDR3 reads TGTGCCAGCAGTGAAGTCGCAGATACGCAGTATTTT.

Only a few counts were recorded for this clonotype. The V call is TRBV4-2, the J call TRBJ1-6; D call uncertain. Germline lookup yields CDR1 LGHNA and CDR2 YNFKEQ. The CDR3 is 19 residues long. V gave up 0 bases and J gave up 8 bases, with 23 bases separating them. In DNA form, the CDR3 reads TGTGCCAGCAGCCAAGAACTGGTCGACGATGGCCCATATGATTCACCCCTCCACTTT. The encoded protein is CASSQELVDDGPYDSPLHF.

This clonotype was recorded a few times. The chain combines TRBV9 with TRBJ1-2, with D maybe TRBD1 (6 bases). Germline CDR1 and CDR2: SGDLS and YYNGEE. V gave up 7 bases and J gave up 1 base, with 17 bases separating them. The CDR3 contains 15 residues. The CDR3 DNA reads TGTGCCAGCTTTCCCCCGGGACACTTTAACTATGGCTACACCTTC. Its translation is CASFPPGHFNYGYTF.

This clonotype showed up many times. V usage is TRBV4-3 and J usage is TRBJ2-5, with D unclear. Trimming left V 5 bases short and J 2 bases short, with 9 bases between. This CDR3 spans 13 amino acids. CDR1 LGHNA and CDR2 YSLEER come from the germline V gene. The CDR3 loop is CASSYLGQETQYF. The CDR3 region has the DNA TGCGCCAGCAGCTATCTCGGGCAAGAGACCCAGTACTTC.

This chain links TRBV7-3 with TRBJ2-7; D remains ambiguous. The CDR3 contains 13 residues. Trimming removed 2 bases from V and 6 bases from J, with 11 bases in between. Looked up from germline, CDR1 is SGHTA and CDR2 is FQGTGA. The CDR3 loop is CASSLELSGEQYF. The CDR3 nucleotides are TGTGCCAGCAGCTTAGAACTCTCGGGCGAGCAGTACTTC.

With respect to this clonotype: An end of the junction differs from the germline gene, which may be a read error. The gene calls are TRBV7-9 and TRBJ2-5; the D call may be TRBD1 or TRBD2 (5 bases each). This CDR3 comprises 15 residues. The germline CDR1 and CDR2 sequences are SEHNR and FQNEAQ (reference sequence). The CDR3 DNA reads as TGTGCCACCAGCGTATCTCAGGGAGTACAGGAGACCCAGTACTTC. It translates to CATSVSQGVQETQYF.

This chain joins TRBV7-3 and TRBJ2-1; D gene ambiguous. The length of the CDR3 is 13 residues. V was pared by 0 bases and J by 8 bases, with 8 bases between. Germline V gene sequence: CDR1 SGHTA, CDR2 FQGTGA. For the CDR3, the DNA is TGTGCCAGCAGCTTAACACCAGCAGATGAGCAGTTCTTC. It codes for CASSLTPADEQFF. Looking up the rest from reference TRBV7-3 and TRBJ2-1 gives the full variable domain: GAGVSQTPSNKVTEKGKYVELRCDPISGHTALYWYRQSLGQGPEFLIYFQGTGAADDSGLPNDRFFAVRPEGSVSTLKIQRTERGDSAVYLCASSLTPADEQFFGPGTRLTVL.

This clonotype was found a few times. This chain joins TRBV28 and TRBJ2-5, with a possible D match to TRBD1 (5 bases). The assigned J gene may be wrong: the sequence end matches TRBJ2-7 better. Germline V CDR1 and CDR2: MDHEN, SYDVKM. This CDR3 comprises 15 residues. The CDR3 DNA follows: TGTGCCAGTGACAAAGGGGCTTTCGGAAATAACGAGCAGTACTTC. Translation: CASDKGAFGNNEQYF.

V usage is TRBV6-1 and J usage is TRBJ2-5; no definite D call. CDR1 and CDR2 from the germline V gene are MNHNS and SASEGT. This CDR3 region has 12 residues. The germline V and J ends were trimmed by 6 bases and 4 bases, with 9 bases remaining between them. The chain's CDR3 is CASRAKLETQYF. As DNA, the CDR3 is TGTGCCAGCAGAGCTAAATTAGAGACCCAGTACTTC.

This clonotype was observed a handful of times. J is TRBJ2-2 and V is TRBV12-3 or TRBV12-4, with 10 bases that match TRBD1. The CDR3 length is 15 residues. The V segment lost 5 bases and the J segment 7 bases; nucleotides outside the gene matches: 7. Here the CDR3 DNA reads TGTGCCAGCAGTCTCCGGGACAGGGGTTTCGGGGAGCTGTTTTTT. Amino acid sequence: CASSLRDRGFGELFF.

V usage is TRBV29-1 and J usage is TRBJ2-4; weak D call: TRBD2 (5 bases). The CDR3 is made up of 14 amino acids. Germline CDR1 reads SQVTM; CDR2 reads ANQGSEA. The V and J ends lost 0 bases and 6 bases respectively, with 12 bases between them. The CDR3 sequence: CSVEDRSGINIQYF. DNA for the CDR3: TGCAGCGTTGAAGATCGTTCGGGGATAAACATTCAGTACTTC.

The table lists this clonotype with a few counts. The chain uses TRBV7-8 and TRBJ1-1; D might be TRBD1 (5 bases). Germline CDR1 reads SGHVS; CDR2 reads FQNEAQ. Trimming removed 0 bases from V and 12 bases from J, with 17 bases in between. This CDR3 region has 14 residues. CDR3 nucleotide sequence: TGTGCCAGCAGCTTAGCGGGAGGCGAGGGGAGGACTTTCTTT. It yields the protein CASSLAGGEGRTFF. Supplemented by reference TRBV7-8 and TRBJ1-1, the full variable domain reads GAGVSQSPRYKVAKRGQDVALRCDPISGHVSLFWYQQALGQGPEFLTYFQNEAQLDKSGLPSDRFFAERPEGSVSTLKIQRTQQEDSAVYLCASSLAGGEGRTFFGQGTRLTVV.

The chain joins TRBV29-1 to TRBJ1-2, with 7 bases aligning to TRBD1. The length of the CDR3 is 13 residues. Trimming cost V 3 bases and J 3 bases; bases outside gene matches: 4. Per the germline V gene, CDR1 is SQVTM and CDR2 is ANQGSEA. CDR3 in DNA: TGCAGCGTTGACAGGGGGGTTCACTATGGCTACACCTTC. Protein sequence: CSVDRGVHYGYTF.

This sequence joins TRBV9 and TRBJ1-1; a possible D gene is TRBD1 (6 bases). Per the germline V gene, CDR1 is SGDLS and CDR2 is YYNGEE. This CDR3 has 15 amino acids. The V gene lost 3 bases and the J gene lost 0 bases, with 12 bases spanning the gap. This chain's CDR3 is CASSGSPGVNTEAFF. The CDR3 nucleotides are TGTGCCAGCAGCGGATCCCCAGGGGTGAACACTGAAGCTTTCTTT.

The chain joins TRBV19 to TRBJ2-7, with D tentatively TRBD1 (5 bases). Looked up from germline, CDR1 is LNHDA and CDR2 is SQIVND (reference sequence). Trimming stripped 3 bases from V and 6 bases from J, with 18 bases between. This CDR3 spans 15 amino acids. CDR3 sequence: CASSMGRPFVVEQYF. In nucleotides, the CDR3 is TGTGCCAGTAGTATGGGGCGGCCGTTTGTCGTCGAGCAGTACTTC.

Only a few counts were recorded for this clonotype. This sequence joins TRBV20-1 and TRBJ2-1, with 8 positions matching TRBD2. CDR3 length: 17 residues. V shed 5 bases, J shed 0 bases, and the junction held 12 bases outside the gene matches. Germline CDR1 reads DFQATT; CDR2 reads SNEGSKA (reference sequence). The CDR3 here is CSALGLAGVSSYNEQFF. The DNA for the CDR3 is TGCAGTGCTTTGGGGCTAGCGGGTGTGAGCTCCTACAATGAGCAGTTCTTC.

The rearrangement links TRBV7-9 to TRBJ2-7, with TRBD2 identical over 8 bases. The germline gives CDR1 SEHNR, CDR2 FQNEAQ (reference sequence). The CDR3 sequence is 17 residues long. The J segment lost 1 base and the V segment lost 5 bases, leaving 13 bases of the junction unmatched. CDR3 residues: CASSLRTSRNLSYEQYF. The DNA for the CDR3 is TGTGCCAGCAGCCTGAGGACTAGCCGAAATCTGTCCTACGAGCAGTACTTC. Complete variable domain (other parts from reference TRBV7-9 and TRBJ2-7): DTGVSQNPRHKITKRGQNVTFRCDPISEHNRLYWYRQTLGQGPEFLTYFQNEAQLEKSRLLSDRFSAERPKGSFSTLEIQRTEQGDSAMYLCASSLRTSRNLSYEQYFGPGTRLTVT.